The 6 T cell receptor beta chains below all came from one sample that was sequenced in a study of CD8 T cells in Susac syndrome. Reverse transcription used about 0.5 to 1 ug RNA and random hexamers. MiXCR was run by TCRdb on the immunoSEQ multiplex PCR reads, yielding one entry per CDR3 protein. Of roughly 120,000 distinct CDR3 sequences detected, 94% appear once; the ten largest clones hold roughly 0.095%. Sequencing was performed on CD4+ T cells from PBMCs. The receptors shown here come from a human donor in good health.

This chain links TRBV19 with TRBJ2-5, with 11 bases that match TRBD1. J was trimmed by 5 bases and V by 8 bases; bases with no gene match: 4. This CDR3 has 13 residues. Germline CDR1 is LNHDA and CDR2 is SQIVND (reference sequence). The CDR3 DNA is TGTGCCAGTGGACAGGGGGCGCCGGAGACCCAGTACTTC. This gives the protein CASGQGAPETQYF.

This clonotype was seen a handful of times. V usage is TRBV5-1 and J usage is TRBJ2-7, with 7 positions matching TRBD1. V trimming: 0 bases; J trimming: 3 bases; junction bases outside the gene matches: 6. The length of the CDR3 is 15 residues. Germline CDR1 and CDR2: SGHRS and YFSETQ. The chain's CDR3 is CASSLDRGKFYEQYF. Written as DNA, the CDR3 is TGCGCCAGCAGCTTGGACAGGGGAAAATTCTACGAGCAGTACTTC.

The chain joins TRBV6-5 to TRBJ1-1; D perhaps matches TRBD1 (5 bases). V gave up 1 base and J gave up 4 bases, with 22 bases separating them. Germline values: CDR1 MNHEY, CDR2 SVGAGI. The CDR3 has 18 amino acids. The CDR3 nucleotides read TGTGCCAGCAGTTACTTGCTTCCTAGGGGCGGCGAGGGCACTGAAGCTTTCTTT. As protein: CASSYLLPRGGEGTEAFF.

This chain connects TRBV19 to TRBJ2-1; TRBD1 is a possible D gene (6 bases). The length of the CDR3 is 17 residues. Trimming stripped 6 bases from V and 0 bases from J, with 18 bases between. Per the germline V gene, CDR1 is LNHDA and CDR2 is SQIVND (reference sequence). The CDR3 protein is CASSLKQGFLSYNEQFF. The CDR3, as DNA: TGTGCCAGTAGCCTCAAACAGGGCTTCCTCTCCTACAATGAGCAGTTCTTC.

This clonotype has just one count. The chain carries TRBV6-5 and TRBJ2-5, with D hard to call. This CDR3 has 13 amino acids. V was pared by 7 bases and J by 5 bases, with 14 bases between. Germline V gives CDR1 MNHEY, CDR2 SVGAGI. The CDR3 DNA is TGTGCCAGCACCCCTGACGTGGGGGAGACCCAGTACTTC. Its protein is CASTPDVGETQYF.

The rearrangement uses TRBV24-1 and TRBJ2-3; TRBD2 aligns across 12 bases. The germline CDR1 and CDR2 sequences are KGHDR and SFDVKD. The J segment lost 6 bases and the V segment lost 5 bases, leaving 8 bases of the junction unmatched. The CDR3 contains 16 residues. CDR3 nucleotide sequence: TGTGCCACCAGTGCCCGCGATCTAGCGGGAGGGGATACGCAGTATTTT. Its protein product is CATSARDLAGGDTQYF.